The 19 T cell receptor beta chains in this list originate from one sample, sequenced in a study of blood T cell repertoires in COVID-19. Produced via immunoSEQ multiplex PCR; TCRdb's table is partial and in-frame only. The profile shows approximately 450,000 clones, around 88% of them singletons. The sequenced sample was peripheral blood. All receptors derive from a woman aged 25 to 45 with acute or convalescent COVID-19.

The chain recombines TRBV5-6 with TRBJ2-7; 8 bases are a match to TRBD1. With V trimmed by 1 base and J by 3 bases, 18 bases remained unmatched. Germline values: CDR1 SGHDT, CDR2 YYEEEE. The CDR3 extends over 19 amino acids. The CDR3 protein is CASSLSETGAFRGIYEQYF. The CDR3 DNA follows: TGTGCCAGCAGCTTGTCCGAGACAGGGGCTTTTCGGGGTATCTACGAGCAGTACTTC.

This sequence joins TRBV2 and TRBJ2-1, with TRBD2 matching 7 bases. Germline V lookup: CDR1 SNHLY, CDR2 FYNNEI. J was trimmed by 5 bases and V by 3 bases; bases with no gene match: 4. The CDR3 length is 14 residues. In DNA form, the CDR3 reads TGTGCCAGCAGTGATGGGGAGGGCCACAATGAGCAGTTCTTC. Amino acids: CASSDGEGHNEQFF. Together with reference TRBV2 and TRBJ2-1, the CDR3 gives the full variable domain: EPEVTQTPSHQVTQMGQEVILRCVPISNHLYFYWYRQILGQKVEFLVSFYNNEISEKSEIFDDQFSVERPDGSNFTLKIRSTKLEDSAMYFCASSDGEGHNEQFFGPGTRLTVL.

J is TRBJ2-1 and V is TRBV14; no definite D call. The V end lost 1 base, the J end lost 16 bases, and 17 bases lay between the germline ends. The CDR3 sequence is 13 residues long. Germline V gives CDR1 SGHDN, CDR2 FVKESK. CDR3: CASSQAGPRYQFF. Written as DNA, the CDR3 is TGTGCCAGCAGCCAAGCTGGGCCCAGATACCAATTCTTC.

The rearrangement joins TRBV5-4 to TRBJ2-7, with D perhaps matching TRBD1 (6 bases). The CDR3 is 14 amino acids. Germline V lookup: CDR1 SGHNT, CDR2 YYREEE (reference sequence). Trimming took 4 bases from V and 4 from J, leaving 15 bases between them. CDR3 region: CASSPQGSRYEQYF. Written as DNA, the CDR3 is TGTGCCAGCAGCCCACAGGGTTCCCGATACGAGCAGTACTTC.

The chain is built from TRBV5-5 and TRBJ2-7; D possibly corresponds to TRBD1 (6 bases). The CDR3 runs to 13 residues. The V and J ends lost 0 bases and 4 bases respectively, with 8 bases between them. In germline, CDR1 is SGHKS, CDR2 YYEKEE (reference sequence). CDR3 nucleotides: TGTGCCAGCAGCTTGGACAGGGCTTACGAGCAGTACTTC. The encoded protein is CASSLDRAYEQYF.

As DNA, the CDR3 is TGTGCTAGTGGTTTGGGACAGCGCTCTGGAAACACCATATATTTT. This codes for CASGLGQRSGNTIYF. The rearrangement links TRBV12-5 to TRBJ1-3; the D gene is possibly TRBD1 (5 bases). The CDR3 contains 15 residues. V lost 1 base to trimming and J lost 0 bases, with 7 bases between them. Germline V gene data show CDR1 as LGHNT and CDR2 as FRNRAP.

This chain connects TRBV30 to TRBJ2-7, with TRBD2 as a possible D gene (5 bases). Germline CDR1 is GTSNPN and CDR2 is SVGIG (reference sequence). Trimming stripped 3 bases from V and 7 bases from J, with 16 bases between. There are 13 residues in the CDR3. CDR3 in amino acids: CAWREAGIIEQYF. Here the CDR3 DNA reads TGTGCCTGGAGGGAGGCCGGGATAATAGAGCAGTACTTC.

The chain combines TRBV7-2 with TRBJ2-7; maybe TRBD1 (5 bases). Deletions cut 4 bases from V and 0 bases from J, with 10 bases between. Germline V gene data show CDR1 as SGHTA and CDR2 as FQGNSA. The CDR3 totals 14 residues. CDR3 amino acids: CASSYRRDSYEQYF. The CDR3 region has the DNA TGTGCCAGCAGCTATCGCAGGGACTCCTACGAGCAGTACTTC.

This chain uses TRBV6-1 with TRBJ2-1, with 7 bases matching TRBD1. CDR1 and CDR2 (germline): MNHNS, SASEGT. The CDR3 is 15 amino acids. The junction had 9 bases not matched to a gene; V was cut back by 5 bases and J by 5 bases. Here the CDR3 reads CASSSVQGIHNEQFF. Here the CDR3 DNA reads TGTGCCAGCAGTTCGGTACAGGGGATCCACAATGAGCAGTTCTTC.

This chain links TRBV5-1 with TRBJ1-2; D not resolved. Germline-derived CDR1 and CDR2 are SGHRS and YFSETQ. The germline V and J ends were trimmed by 0 bases and 3 bases, with 6 bases remaining between them. CDR3 size: 13 residues. The CDR3 DNA sequence: TGCGCCAGCAGCTTGGCCAGTGACTATGGCTACACCTTC. As protein: CASSLASDYGYTF.

This clone has only one observation. The genes are TRBV5-8 and TRBJ2-5, with 7 bases lining up with TRBD2. V gave up 1 base and J gave up 5 bases; unmatched junction bases: 2. There are 13 residues in the CDR3. Per germline, CDR1 SGHTS and CDR2 YDEGEE. For the CDR3, the DNA is TGTGCCAGCAGCTTGCGGGGAGGGGAGACCCAGTACTTC. Its translation is CASSLRGGETQYF.

In its sample, this clone was seen once. The V gene is TRBV5-1, the J gene TRBJ2-7; 9 bases line up with TRBD2. CDR1 is SGHRS, CDR2 YFSETQ, per germline. CDR3 length: 16 amino acids. V lost 0 bases, J lost 3 bases, and 7 bases stayed unmatched. CDR3 sequence (DNA): TGCGCCAGCAGCTTGGCCCCCGCGGGGGGGAACTACGAGCAGTACTTC. Translated, it gives CASSLAPAGGNYEQYF.

The rearrangement links TRBV13 to TRBJ2-7; D may be TRBD1 (6 bases). Germline CDR1 PRHDT, CDR2 FYEKMQ (reference sequence). The CDR3 has 14 residues. Trimming took off 5 bases at V and 3 bases at J, with 14 bases between the two ends. The DNA of the CDR3 is TGTGCCAGCAGCCCCACAGGGAACTACTACGAGCAGTACTTC. This encodes CASSPTGNYYEQYF.

This clone was seen a handful of times. V is TRBV5-1 and J is TRBJ1-1, with a tentative D call TRBD1 (6 bases). V was shortened by 9 bases and J by 1 base, with 16 bases between the two germline ends. CDR1 is SGHRS and CDR2 is YFSETQ in the germline V gene. This CDR3 comprises 14 residues. CDR3 DNA: TGCGCCACCTGCGTGGGGGGGCCGAACACTGAAGCTTTCTTT. Translating gives CATCVGGPNTEAFF.

A single count supports this clone. The chain recombines TRBV11-2 with TRBJ2-2; D perhaps matches TRBD1 (6 bases). This CDR3 is built from 16 residues. From germline, CDR1 is SGHAT and CDR2 FQNNGV. Trimming took off 7 bases at V and 4 bases at J, with 19 bases between the two ends. CDR3 loop: CASTHYRDRSTGELFF. The CDR3 region has the DNA TGTGCCAGCACCCATTACAGGGATCGATCCACCGGGGAGCTGTTTTTT.

The rearrangement links TRBV28 to TRBJ2-5, with D uncertain. This CDR3 spans 11 amino acids. With 10 bases removed from V and 5 bases from J, the gap between germline ends came to 11 bases. Per germline, CDR1 MDHEN and CDR2 SYDVKM. The CDR3 coding sequence is TGTGCCACCAACAAAAAGGAGACCCAGTACTTC. It specifies CATNKKETQYF. Filled out from reference TRBV28 and TRBJ2-5, the complete variable domain reads DVKVTQSSRYLVKRTGEKVFLECVQDMDHENMFWYRQDPGLGLRLIYFSYDVKMKEKGDIPEGYSVSREKKERFSLILESASTNQTSMYLCATNKKETQYFGPGTRLLVL.

This rearrangement joins TRBV3-1 (or the pseudogene TRBV3-2) to TRBJ1-2; D gene uncertain. This CDR3 comprises 15 residues. Germline CDR1 and CDR2: LGHDT and YNNKEL (reference sequence). V was shortened by 1 base and J by 5 bases, with 14 bases between the two germline ends. DNA for the CDR3: TGTGCCAGCAGCCAAGTTGGAGTAGCGGGGTATGGCTACACCTTC. Its translation is CASSQVGVAGYGYTF.

Written as DNA, the CDR3 is TGTGCCAGCATGAGCGGGGGACCGGGGGAGACCCAGTACTTC. Amino acids: CASMSGGPGETQYF. The rearrangement links TRBV5-4 to TRBJ2-5, with 8 bases fitting TRBD2. Germline CDR1 SGHNT, CDR2 YYREEE (reference sequence). V lost 6 bases, J lost 5 bases, and 9 bases stayed unmatched. This CDR3 is 14 amino acids long.

The rearrangement joins TRBV6-6 to TRBJ1-4, with 10 positions matching TRBD1. V was clipped by 6 bases and J by 8 bases; unmatched bases: 12. CDR1 MNHNY and CDR2 SVGAGI come from the germline V gene (reference sequence). The CDR3 length is 16 residues. CDR3 sequence reads: CASRGTGAPREEKLFF. DNA of the CDR3: TGTGCCAGCAGGGGGACAGGGGCCCCAAGGGAGGAAAAACTGTTTTTT.